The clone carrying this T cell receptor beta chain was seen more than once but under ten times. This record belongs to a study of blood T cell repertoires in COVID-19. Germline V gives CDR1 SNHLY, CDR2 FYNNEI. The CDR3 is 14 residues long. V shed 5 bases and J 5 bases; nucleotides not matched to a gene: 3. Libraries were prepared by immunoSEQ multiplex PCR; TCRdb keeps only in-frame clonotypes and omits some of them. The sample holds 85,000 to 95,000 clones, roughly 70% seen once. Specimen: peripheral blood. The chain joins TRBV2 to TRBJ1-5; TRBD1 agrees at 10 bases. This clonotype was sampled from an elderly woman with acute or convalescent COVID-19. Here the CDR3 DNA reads TGTGCCAGCAGTCCCGGGACAGGGGATCAGCCCCAGCATTTT. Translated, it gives CASSPGTGDQPQHF.